This TCR beta chain was recovered during a study of blood T cells in healthy people across ages (dated by TCRdb to 2013 to 2016). Describing the broader study: In model experiments, roughly one uniquely barcoded TCR beta cDNA molecule per two T cells was captured by template switching. Donors of different ages were randomly distributed across sequencing lanes to avoid experimental bias. The study analyzed two additional independent replicas of 1 million unique cDNA reads from the same blood draw for two donors, one aged 18 to 30 and one aged 80 or older. The study measured age-related changes in TCR beta repertoire diversity using deep sequencing normalized with unique cDNA molecular identifiers. The donors were split into four age groups: young (average 16 years), middle-aged (39), aged (about 62) and long-lived (82).

Results and caveats for the whole study, not just this receptor: As age increased, observed TCR beta diversity per million T cells dropped in a roughly linear way, and a significant reduction was already evident by age about 40. Compared with the aged group, more naive CD4+ T cells, fewer expanded clones and increased TCR diversity were shown by the long-lived group, suggesting age selection. Estimates of total diversity based on one million sequenced T cells were considered lower bounds and underestimates. A strong correlation was found between observed TCR beta diversity and the percentage of naive T cells measured by flow cytometry. Since profiling was done on bulk unsorted PBMCs, naive and antigen-experienced compartments could not be conclusively compared. Because donor CMV infection status was unknown, age-related changes in expanded clonotypes were potentially confounded.

The roughly 39 donors, aged about 6 to 100 years, were systemically healthy Caucasian individuals from Russia. Each donor gave about 11 milliliters of peripheral blood, drawn into EDTA-treated Vacutainer tubes. Ficoll-Paque density-gradient centrifugation was used to isolate PBMCs, with at least 6 million per sample. Trizol reagent was used to extract total RNA from PBMCs, with at least 6 micrograms per sample. For every donor, flow cytometry on a PBMC aliquot measured the percentage of naive CD45RAhigh/CD27high T cells. On this clonotype itself: Its antigen remains unidentified. The sample holds no much larger clone one base away, and base qualities are not on file.

The library was produced with 5' RACE. This sample was sequenced with an Illumina HiSeq 2500. A second PCR of roughly 7 to 12 cycles was performed with a sample-barcoded 5' primer and a J-beta primer mix. A unique molecular identifier was introduced onto each TCR beta cDNA molecule by a template-switch 5' adaptor carrying 12 random nucleotides. Each sample yielded at least 3 million CDR3-containing paired-end reads. First-strand cDNA synthesis was performed from all RNA using the Mint cDNA synthesis kit, with priming by a TRBC-specific oligonucleotide. Following uracil-DNA glycosylase treatment, a first 18-cycle PCR with universal primers M1SS and BC2_uni_R was performed on all cDNA. As for the authors' bioinformatics: Normalization of each sample was performed by random selection of 1 million high-quality reads, each carrying a distinct molecular identifier. Reads with shared molecular identifiers were discarded instead of being binned into consensus sequences. MiTCR, set to a Q25 quality threshold and the strictest error-elimination algorithm, was used for CDR3 identification, clonotype clustering and error correction. Lower-bound total TCR beta diversity was estimated with a nonparametric unseen species model using Euler transformation. TCRdb trimmed the raw reads at Q25, called clones with MiXCR and kept productive beta chains. Each CDR3 protein appears once, grouped with its most common genes and DNA. The V and J calls follow TCRdb's processing rather than the paper's. For this sample there are around 1.7 million distinct CDR3 sequences; 28% appear just once. More than 6% of the sample lies in the top ten.

A distance of 10 bases separates the germline ends of V and J, which lose 4 bases and 0 bases respectively. For CDR1 and CDR2, the germline V gene lists SQVTM and ANQGSEA. Taken from cysteine to phenylalanine, the CDR3 has 13 residues. Kept here is only the CDR3 DNA, which spans 39 bases and is read in frame from base 1. The V and J segments used are TRBV29-1 and TRBJ2-7; D gene: possibly TRBD1, on 6 matching bases. The sequenced sample consisted of blood. This TCR was recovered from a woman in her thirties in good health. The DNA sequence is as follows: TGCAGCGTTGTCCGGGACACCTCCTACGAGCAGTACTTC. This gives the protein CSVVRDTSYEQYF.